The 16 T cell receptor beta chains listed next were all sequenced from one sample in a study of blood T cell repertoires in COVID-19. The repertoire was sequenced with immunoSEQ multiplex PCR; TCRdb's copy has only in-frame clones and lacks some. The table records 300,000 to 350,000 clones, roughly nine tenths of them present only once. What was sequenced was peripheral blood. These receptor sequences come from a woman in her fifties or sixties with COVID-19, enrolled during active disease.

The chain joins TRBV7-2 to TRBJ2-5, with a weak D call TRBD2 (6 bases). V lost 1 base to trimming and J lost 5 bases, with 11 bases between them. Germline V gene lookup returns CDR1 SGHTA and CDR2 FQGNSA. The CDR3 spans 14 residues. This CDR3 is CASSLGGVGETQYF. Here the CDR3 DNA reads TGTGCCAGCAGCTTAGGGGGGGTTGGGGAGACCCAGTACTTC.

This clone showed up just once. The same CDR3 also results from other DNA sequences found in this sample. The chain combines TRBV7-2 with TRBJ1-2, with TRBD1 matching 8 bases. In germline, CDR1 is SGHTA, CDR2 FQGNSA. After removal of 1 base from V and 4 bases from J, the junction contained 2 bases not matched to a gene. The CDR3 is 14 residues long. The CDR3 spells CASSLGTGGYGYTF. CDR3 nucleotide sequence: TGTGCCAGCAGCTTAGGAACAGGGGGCTATGGCTACACCTTC.

The V call is TRBV30, the J call TRBJ1-4; D remains unclear. Germline V gene data show CDR1 as GTSNPN and CDR2 as SVGIG (reference sequence). Trimming took 0 bases from V and 7 from J, leaving 3 bases between them. There are 11 residues in the CDR3. The CDR3 spells CAWSVGEKLFF. In DNA form, the CDR3 reads TGTGCCTGGAGTGTCGGTGAAAAACTGTTTTTT.

This chain connects TRBV6-1 to TRBJ1-2; 8 nucleotides line up with TRBD1. V was pared by 6 bases and J by 8 bases, with 8 bases of the junction left unmatched. The germline CDR1 and CDR2 sequences are MNHNS and SASEGT. The CDR3 contains 13 residues. CDR3 sequence (DNA): TGTGCCAGCAGGGACGGACAGGGCGAGGGCTACACCTTC. Its translation is CASRDGQGEGYTF.

The genes are TRBV7-7 and TRBJ2-4; 9 bases align to TRBD1. After removal of 6 bases from V and 0 bases from J, the junction contained 18 bases not matched to a gene. The CDR3 length is 20 residues. Germline-derived CDR1 and CDR2 are SSHAT and FNYEAQ (reference sequence). The CDR3 loop is CASSWDKGQGFILAKNIQYF. Written as DNA, the CDR3 is TGTGCCAGCAGTTGGGACAAGGGACAGGGCTTTATTCTAGCCAAAAACATTCAGTACTTC.

This clone was seen more than once but under ten times. The V gene is TRBV7-2, the J gene TRBJ2-3, with a tentative D call TRBD1 (5 bases). The CDR3 is 14 residues long. CDR1 and CDR2 (germline): SGHTA, FQGNSA. The V gene lost 3 bases and the J gene lost 9 bases, with 16 bases spanning the gap. In nucleotides, the CDR3 is TGTGCCAGCAGCTTCGATGCAGGGTATTCGACGCAGTATTTT. Translated, it gives CASSFDAGYSTQYF.

This rearrangement joins TRBV27 to TRBJ1-5, with 9 bases that match TRBD1. After removal of 3 bases from V and 7 bases from J, the junction contained 7 bases not matched to a gene. Germline V gene sequence: CDR1 MNHEY, CDR2 SMNVEV (reference sequence). The CDR3 runs to 15 residues. The CDR3 protein is CASSLVSDRGQPQHF. CDR3 DNA sequence: TGTGCCAGCAGTTTGGTCTCGGACAGGGGACAGCCCCAGCATTTT.

The J gene is TRBJ2-5, the V gene TRBV6-5; 9 bases line up with TRBD2. Germline V gene sequence: CDR1 MNHEY, CDR2 SVGAGI. V trimming: 3 bases; J trimming: 2 bases; junction bases outside the gene matches: 7. The CDR3 is 16 amino acids. The chain's CDR3 is CASSYRFSGSQETQYF. The CDR3 DNA is TGTGCCAGCAGTTATCGTTTTAGCGGGAGTCAAGAGACCCAGTACTTC.

The V gene is TRBV2, the J gene TRBJ2-7, with D uncertain. Looked up from germline, CDR1 is SNHLY and CDR2 is FYNNEI. This CDR3 is 12 amino acids long. The V end was cut by 3 bases, the J end by 4 bases, with 7 bases between. The CDR3 DNA reads as TGTGCCAGCAGTGACATGTTTTACGAGCAGTACTTC. Its translation is CASSDMFYEQYF.

The gene calls are TRBV7-2 and TRBJ2-3, with TRBD2 matching 13 bases. V trimming: 5 bases; J trimming: 7 bases; junction bases outside the gene matches: 9. This CDR3 contains 16 residues. In germline, CDR1 is SGHTA, CDR2 FQGNSA. CDR3 sequence reads: CASSQELAGGGNTQYF. CDR3 in DNA: TGTGCCAGCAGCCAAGAACTAGCGGGGGGGGGAAATACGCAGTATTTT.

The chain recombines TRBV2 with TRBJ1-5, with TRBD1 matching 11 bases. The CDR3 has 15 residues. The V and J ends lost 5 bases and 7 bases, in that order; junction bases with no gene match: 7. Germline loops: CDR1 SNHLY, CDR2 FYNNEI. CDR3 sequence: CASSYRTGGRQPQHF. The CDR3 DNA sequence: TGTGCCAGCAGTTATCGGACAGGGGGCCGCCAGCCCCAGCATTTT.

This chain links TRBV4-1 with TRBJ2-3; tentatively, D is TRBD2 (7 bases). Germline loops: CDR1 MGHRA, CDR2 YSYEKL. The CDR3 loop spans 15 amino acids. The V and J ends lost 2 bases and 0 bases respectively, with 9 bases between them. The CDR3 sequence: CASSQPGGSTDTQYF. The CDR3 nucleotides are TGCGCCAGCAGCCAACCGGGGGGCAGCACAGATACGCAGTATTTT.

This clone was seen once. The V and J genes are TRBV9 and TRBJ1-2; 7 nucleotides align to TRBD1. The germline gives CDR1 SGDLS, CDR2 YYNGEE. Trimming took 2 bases from V and 10 from J; bases not matched to a gene: 14. CDR3 length equals 15 residues. CDR3 nucleotide sequence: TGTGCCAGCAGCGTTAGACAGAGGGGGCTCGATCCCTACACCTTC. It yields the protein CASSVRQRGLDPYTF.

The chain has TRBV19 and TRBJ1-2; D unresolved. The V end lost 6 bases, the J end lost 0 bases, and 14 bases lay between the germline ends. This CDR3 has 15 amino acids. The germline CDR1 and CDR2 sequences are LNHDA and SQIVND (reference sequence). CDR3 bases: TGTGCCAGTAGATTGGGCGCCAGCCCTAACTATGGCTACACCTTC. This codes for CASRLGASPNYGYTF. The variable domain in full, completed from reference TRBV19 and TRBJ1-2, reads DGGITQSPKYLFRKEGQNVTLSCEQNLNHDAMYWYRQDPGQGLRLIYYSQIVNDFQKGDIAEGYSVSREKKESFPLTVTSAQKNPTAFYLCASRLGASPNYGYTFGSGTRLTVV.

J is TRBJ1-2 and V is TRBV2; D not resolved. There are 14 residues in the CDR3. V shed 6 bases and J shed 2 bases, with 13 bases lying between them. In germline, CDR1 is SNHLY, CDR2 FYNNEI. CDR3 in amino acids: CASRADNLNYGYTF. In DNA, the CDR3 is TGTGCCAGCAGAGCCGATAATCTAAACTATGGCTACACCTTC.

The CDR3 is CSVGGGAGNYGYTF. DNA for the CDR3: TGCAGCGTTGGGGGAGGGGCCGGCAACTATGGCTACACCTTC. V gene TRBV29-1 combines with J gene TRBJ1-2; a possible D gene is TRBD1 (5 bases). Per germline, CDR1 SQVTM and CDR2 ANQGSEA. Trimming pared 4 bases from V and 2 bases from J, leaving 14 bases between. The CDR3 totals 14 residues.